A single sample is the source of the 15 T cell receptor beta chains below, sequenced in a study of blood T cell repertoires in COVID-19. Only in-frame clones appear in the TCRdb table, and some are missing; sequencing was by immunoSEQ multiplex PCR. The table includes roughly 320,000 clones, 85% to 90% detected once. The specimen sequenced was peripheral blood. The source is a woman between 45 and 60 years old with COVID-19, enrolled during active disease.

The genes are TRBV4-1 and TRBJ2-3, with 8 bases matching TRBD2. Germline V gene lookup returns CDR1 MGHRA and CDR2 YSYEKL. Trimming at V came to 0 bases and at J to 3 bases, leaving 20 bases not matched to a gene. The CDR3 contains 21 residues. CDR3 loop: CASSQEGMDLKRENRTDTQYF. DNA for the CDR3: TGCGCCAGCAGCCAAGAGGGGATGGACCTAAAGCGGGAGAATAGGACAGATACGCAGTATTTT.

This CDR3 is CAISDGLAAYNEQFF. CDR3 in DNA: TGTGCCATCAGTGACGGGCTAGCGGCCTACAATGAGCAGTTCTTC. The V gene is TRBV10-3, the J gene TRBJ2-1, with 7 bases that match TRBD2. Losses at the gene ends were 3 bases for V and 2 bases for J; bases not matched to a gene: 4. The CDR3 sequence is 15 residues long. Germline V gives CDR1 ENHRY, CDR2 SYGVKD.

This clone was observed many times. The chain carries TRBV5-6 and TRBJ2-3; no firm D call. Trimming shortened V by 0 bases and J by 5 bases, and 7 bases separated the two germline ends. The germline V gene encodes CDR1 SGHDT and CDR2 YYEEEE. This CDR3 is 13 amino acids long. The CDR3 coding sequence is TGTGCCAGCAGCTTGGCCCCCAAAGATACGCAGTATTTT. It yields the protein CASSLAPKDTQYF.

The rearrangement uses TRBV7-2 and TRBJ1-1; perhaps TRBD1 as D (5 bases). This CDR3 is 16 amino acids long. Trimming removed 4 bases at V and 2 bases at J, with 17 bases between. CDR1 is SGHTA and CDR2 is FQGNSA in the germline V gene. CDR3 amino acids: CASSWGEGRVNTEAFF. CDR3 coding DNA: TGTGCCAGCAGCTGGGGGGAGGGTAGAGTCAACACTGAAGCTTTCTTT.

The chain employs TRBV5-1 and TRBJ2-5; TRBD2 agrees at 8 bases. V was clipped by 3 bases and J by 7 bases; unmatched bases: 14. CDR3 length equals 16 residues. Germline V lookup: CDR1 SGHRS, CDR2 YFSETQ. CDR3 in DNA: TGCGCCAGCAGCTCCTTCCGGACGGGAGGGCCCGGGACCCAGTACTTC. It is translated as CASSSFRTGGPGTQYF.

The chain combines TRBV10-3 with TRBJ2-7; 10 nucleotides match TRBD1. Germline lookup yields CDR1 ENHRY and CDR2 SYGVKD. The J segment lost 4 bases and the V segment lost 7 bases, leaving 7 bases of the junction unmatched. CDR3 length equals 14 residues. Written as DNA, the CDR3 is TGTGCCATCATTGCGGGACAGGGGAGATACGAGCAGTACTTC. It codes for CAIIAGQGRYEQYF.

As to this clone: The junction does not match germline at one end; this may be a read error. The chain has TRBV5-1 and TRBJ1-5, with 8 bases identical to TRBD1. The length of the CDR3 is 15 residues. Germline V CDR1 and CDR2: SGHRS, YFSETQ. The CDR3 nucleotides read TGCGCCAGCAGTCCTCAGGGGGCTAGCTATCAGCCCCAGCATTTT. It codes for CASSPQGASYQPQHF.

J is TRBJ1-5 and V is TRBV4-1; no reliable D call. Between the trimmed V and J ends, which lost 1 base and 7 bases, there was a span of 17 bases. Per the germline V gene, CDR1 is MGHRA and CDR2 is YSYEKL. This CDR3 has 16 amino acids. CDR3 in DNA: TGCGCCAGCAGCCAAGTTTCACGGAATAGAGGGCAGCCCCAGCATTTT. Translated, it gives CASSQVSRNRGQPQHF.

The chain uses TRBV6-5 and TRBJ1-1, with a tentative D call TRBD1 (6 bases). The CDR3 spans 14 residues. Trimming stripped 6 bases from V and 4 bases from J, with 15 bases between. The V gene's germline CDR1 is MNHEY and CDR2 SVGAGI. The CDR3 nucleotides read TGTGCCAGCAGGAAAGGACAGCTGGGCACTGAAGCTTTCTTT. Its protein product is CASRKGQLGTEAFF.

This chain uses TRBV12-5 with TRBJ2-2; D possibly corresponds to TRBD2 (6 bases). CDR3 length: 19 residues. CDR1 is LGHNT, CDR2 FRNRAP, per germline. The germline V and J ends were trimmed by 3 bases and 6 bases, with 26 bases remaining between them. DNA of the CDR3: TGTGCTAGTGGTTTCTTCCCCGCGGAGGGAAAGAGGCACGCCGGGGAGCTGTTTTTT. Translated: CASGFFPAEGKRHAGELFF.

V and J are TRBV6-5 and TRBJ1-6; 7 nucleotides align to TRBD1. This CDR3 is 14 amino acids long. V lost 0 bases and J lost 10; bases outside the gene matches: 3. Germline lookup yields CDR1 MNHEY and CDR2 SVGAGI. The CDR3 loop reads CASSYSGGRSPLHF. CDR3 sequence (DNA): TGTGCCAGCAGTTACTCAGGGGGCAGGTCACCCCTCCACTTT.

The gene calls are TRBV15 and TRBJ2-1, with 11 bases identical to TRBD2. Germline V gene lookup returns CDR1 LNHNV and CDR2 YYDKDF (reference sequence). The V and J ends lost 3 bases and 5 bases, in that order; junction bases with no gene match: 18. The CDR3 loop spans 20 amino acids. CDR3 protein: CATSRTHRGGGTSGNNEQFF. The CDR3 DNA reads TGTGCCACCAGCAGGACCCACCGAGGCGGCGGGACTAGCGGTAACAATGAGCAGTTCTTC.

This chain uses TRBV12-5 with TRBJ1-2; TRBD1 agrees at 7 bases. CDR1 LGHNT and CDR2 FRNRAP come from the germline V gene. The CDR3 is 15 amino acids. The trim removed 1 base at V and 7 bases at J, leaving 9 bases unmatched. CDR3 region: CASGLATGTESGYTF. CDR3 DNA sequence: TGTGCTAGTGGTTTGGCCACCGGGACAGAAAGTGGCTACACCTTC.

V and J are TRBV24-1 and TRBJ2-2; 13 bases line up with TRBD2. CDR3 length equals 15 residues. The junction had 2 bases not matched to a gene; V was cut back by 3 bases and J by 8 bases. Looked up from germline, CDR1 is KGHDR and CDR2 is SFDVKD. CDR3 DNA: TGTGCCACCAGTGATGGACTAGCGGGAGTAGGGGAGCTGTTTTTT. Translating it yields CATSDGLAGVGELFF.

The genes are TRBV7-2 and TRBJ2-1, with a tentative D call TRBD2 (6 bases). The V gene lost 1 base and the J gene lost 7 bases, with 14 bases spanning the gap. The CDR3 covers 15 residues. Germline V gives CDR1 SGHTA, CDR2 FQGNSA. The CDR3 DNA reads TGTGCCAGCAGCTTAGTTAAACTAGCTGGAAATGAGCAGTTCTTC. It specifies CASSLVKLAGNEQFF. The full variable domain, with the rest looked up from reference TRBV7-2 and TRBJ2-1, is GAGVSQSPSNKVTEKGKDVELRCDPISGHTALYWYRQSLGQGLEFLIYFQGNSAPDKSGLPSDRFSAERTGGSVSTLTIQRTQQEDSAVYLCASSLVKLAGNEQFFGPGTRLTVL.